Listed below are T cell receptor beta chains from one sample, sequenced in a study of identical twins. Each CDR3 protein is one row after TCRdb ran MiXCR on the 5' RACE reads. The sample carries approximately 490,000 distinct CDR3 sequences, around 22% recorded once. The same specimen was also included in a second study, on yellow fever vaccine responses in identical twins.

The specimen sequenced was CD4+ T cells sorted from blood. The receptors derive from a woman under 30 in good health. Each CDR3 is given with its conserved first and last residue. The order of the fields is D gene, V gene, J gene, clone size, CDR3 protein, CDR3 DNA. The D gene is left open where the match is weak. Clone size is given for some rows only: seen once, a few or many times, or a class if the clone is expanded.

.	TRBV6-2/TRBV6-3	TRBJ2-6	few	CASSYGYTSGANVLTF	TGTGCCAGCAGTTACGGATACACCTCTGGGGCCAACGTCCTGACTTTC
.	TRBV9	TRBJ2-6	.	CASSVASLPGANVLTF	TGTGCCAGCAGCGTAGCGTCACTCCCCGGGGCCAACGTCCTGACTTTC
TRBD1	TRBV15	TRBJ2-1	few	CATSRDRGNNEQFF	TGTGCCACCAGCCGGGACAGGGGAAACAATGAGCAGTTCTTC
TRBD1	TRBV7-9	TRBJ2-3	once	CASDGTAAGPQYF	TGTGCCAGTGACGGGACAGCCGCAGGTCCGCAGTATTTT
.	TRBV18	TRBJ2-2	.	CASSPPGHANTGELFF	TGTGCCAGCTCACCACCGGGACACGCGAACACCGGGGAGCTGTTTTTT
.	TRBV4-1	TRBJ2-5	.	CASSQVPGRQETQYF	TGCGCCAGCAGCCAAGTTCCAGGGCGCCAAGAGACCCAGTACTTC
.	TRBV12-3/TRBV12-4	TRBJ2-1	few	CASRPGLGLSYNEQFF	TGTGCCAGCAGACCGGGGTTGGGACTTTCCTACAATGAGCAGTTCTTC
TRBD1	TRBV20-1	TRBJ2-5	few	CSARTGEAVGQETQYF	TGCAGTGCCCGGACAGGGGAAGCGGTTGGTCAAGAGACCCAGTACTTC
.	TRBV20-1	TRBJ2-3	few	CSGRISTDTQYF	TGCAGTGGCAGGATCAGCACAGATACGCAGTATTTT
TRBD2	TRBV19	TRBJ2-1	few	CASNERGAFNEQFF	TGTGCCAGTAATGAGCGGGGGGCCTTTAATGAGCAGTTCTTC
TRBD2	TRBV12-3/TRBV12-4	TRBJ2-3	few	CASSRHGLAGGGTDTQYF	TGTGCCAGCAGCCGTCACGGACTAGCGGGGGGGGGCACAGATACGCAGTATTTT
.	TRBV25-1	TRBJ1-3	.	CASSAGSGNTIYF	TGTGCCAGCAGTGCAGGGTCTGGAAACACCATATATTTT
TRBD2	TRBV20-1	TRBJ2-7	few	CSARGLAGGTYEQYF	TGCAGTGCTAGGGGACTAGCGGGAGGGACCTACGAGCAGTACTTC
.	TRBV24-1	TRBJ2-1	few	CATETGSYNEQFF	TGTGCCACCGAGACCGGATCCTACAATGAGCAGTTCTTC
.	TRBV20-1	TRBJ2-7	.	CSARNLGGSYEQYF	TGCAGTGCTAGAAACCTGGGAGGATCTTACGAGCAGTACTTC
.	TRBV29-1	TRBJ2-5	.	CSVTDGEETQYF	TGCAGCGTCACCGACGGAGAAGAGACCCAGTACTTC
.	TRBV12-3/TRBV12-4	TRBJ2-7	.	CASSRDSLTPYEQYF	TGTGCCAGCAGTAGGGACTCGTTAACACCCTACGAGCAGTACTTC
.	TRBV3-1	TRBJ1-2	few	CASSQVLLQGGYTF	TGTGCCAGCAGCCAAGTCCTCCTCCAGGGGGGCTACACCTTC
TRBD1	TRBV7-9	TRBJ1-4	few	CASSPPGGVNNEKLFF	TGTGCCAGCAGTCCCCCAGGGGGCGTGAATAATGAAAAACTGTTTTTT
.	TRBV5-1	TRBJ1-2	few	CASSRGSLYGYTF	TGCGCCAGCAGCAGAGGCAGCCTCTATGGCTACACCTTC
.	TRBV16	TRBJ1-1	few	CASSPQLDTEAFF	TGTGCCAGCAGCCCTCAATTAGATACTGAAGCTTTCTTT
.	TRBV18	TRBJ2-1	few	CASSPRDQNNEQFF	TGTGCCAGCTCACCACGGGATCAAAACAATGAGCAGTTCTTC
.	TRBV5-1	TRBJ2-2	.	CASSPQGGNTGELFF	TGCGCCAGCAGCCCGCAGGGGGGTAACACCGGGGAGCTGTTTTTT
TRBD2	TRBV20-1	TRBJ2-1	.	CSARDPVGGRGEQFF	TGCAGTGCTAGAGATCCGGTAGGCGGGAGGGGTGAGCAGTTCTTC
.	TRBV5-1	TRBJ2-1	.	CASSSQPPGASYNEQFF	TGCGCCAGCAGCTCCCAACCTCCAGGGGCCTCCTACAATGAGCAGTTCTTC
.	TRBV3-1	TRBJ2-1	few	CASSQLRGSANEQFF	TGTGCCAGCAGCCAATTGCGCGGGTCGGCGAATGAGCAGTTCTTC
TRBD1	TRBV14	TRBJ2-1	.	CASSQPQGSWQFF	TGTGCCAGCAGCCAACCACAGGGGTCATGGCAGTTCTTC
TRBD2	TRBV27	TRBJ2-3	.	CASSLGLAGGLSTDTQYF	TGTGCCAGCAGTTTGGGACTAGCGGGAGGCCTAAGCACAGATACGCAGTATTTT